This TCR beta chain stems from a study of CD8+ T cells in alopecia areata. RNA extraction was followed by reverse transcription into cDNA, which acted as the sequencing template. The table came from immunoSEQ multiplex PCR; TCRdb's copy has only in-frame clones and leaves some out. Of some 51,000 clones in the sample, over 95% were seen once. Remarks on this clone: What it binds is not known.

Study-level results: Scalp samples also yield sequences from resident alphabeta T cells of normal skin.

Germline CDR1 and CDR2: SEHNR and FQNEAQ (reference sequence). CDR3 length equals 12 residues. Trimming left V 5 bases short and J 4 bases short, with 8 bases between. This TCR was recovered from a human donor with alopecia areata. This sample comprised CD8+ T cells sorted from blood, obtained at week 0. The chain carries TRBV7-9 and TRBJ1-1, with D unresolved. Here the CDR3 reads CASSRAGTEAFF. The CDR3 nucleotides read TGTGCCAGCAGCCGTGCTGGCACTGAAGCTTTCTTT.